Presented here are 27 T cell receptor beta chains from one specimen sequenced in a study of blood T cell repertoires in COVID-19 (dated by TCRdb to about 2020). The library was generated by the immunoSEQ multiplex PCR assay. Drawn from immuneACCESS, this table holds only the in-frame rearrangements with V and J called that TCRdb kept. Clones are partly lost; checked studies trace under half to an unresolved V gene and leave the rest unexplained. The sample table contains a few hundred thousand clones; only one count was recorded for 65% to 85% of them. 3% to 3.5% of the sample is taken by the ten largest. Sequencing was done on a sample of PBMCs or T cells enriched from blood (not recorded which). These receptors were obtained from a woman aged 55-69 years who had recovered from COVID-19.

CDR3 amino acids: CASSPGLELRGYEQYF. The CDR3 DNA reads as TGTGCCAGCTCACCGGGACTGGAACTACGTGGATACGAGCAGTACTTC. The genes are TRBV18 and TRBJ2-7; possibly TRBD2 for D (6 bases). This CDR3 comprises 16 residues. Germline V gene lookup returns CDR1 KGHSH and CDR2 LQKENI. With 3 bases removed from V and 4 bases from J, the gap between germline ends came to 19 bases.

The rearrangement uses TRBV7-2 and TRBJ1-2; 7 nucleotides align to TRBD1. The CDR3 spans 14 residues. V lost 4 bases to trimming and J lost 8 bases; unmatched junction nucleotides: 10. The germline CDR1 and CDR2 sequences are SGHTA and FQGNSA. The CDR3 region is CASSSSDRRLGYTF. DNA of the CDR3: TGTGCCAGCAGCTCGTCGGACAGGAGATTAGGCTACACCTTC.

CDR3 residues: CASSVTGDNEQFF. For the CDR3, the DNA is TGTGCCAGCAGCGTTACAGGGGACAATGAGCAGTTCTTC. The gene calls are TRBV9 and TRBJ2-1; 7 positions match TRBD1. The germline V gene has CDR1 SGDLS and CDR2 YYNGEE. The J segment lost 5 bases and the V segment lost 2 bases, leaving 1 base of the junction unmatched. CDR3 length: 13 residues.

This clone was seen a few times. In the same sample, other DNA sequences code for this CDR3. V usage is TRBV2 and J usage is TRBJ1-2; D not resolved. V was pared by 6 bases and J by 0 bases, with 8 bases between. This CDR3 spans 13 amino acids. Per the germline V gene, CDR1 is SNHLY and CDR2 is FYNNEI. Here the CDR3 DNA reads TGTGCCAGCAGCGTGGCGGCTAACTATGGCTACACCTTC. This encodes CASSVAANYGYTF. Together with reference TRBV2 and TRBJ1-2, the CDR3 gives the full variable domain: EPEVTQTPSHQVTQMGQEVILRCVPISNHLYFYWYRQILGQKVEFLVSFYNNEISEKSEIFDDQFSVERPDGSNFTLKIRSTKLEDSAMYFCASSVAANYGYTFGSGTRLTVV.

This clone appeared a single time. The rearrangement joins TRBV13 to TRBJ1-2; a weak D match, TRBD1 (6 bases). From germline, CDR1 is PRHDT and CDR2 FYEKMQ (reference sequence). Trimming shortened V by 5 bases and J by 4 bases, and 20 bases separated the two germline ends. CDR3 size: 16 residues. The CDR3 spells CASSNMRLDSTYGYTF. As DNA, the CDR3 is TGTGCCAGCAGCAACATGCGGTTGGACAGCACCTATGGCTACACCTTC.

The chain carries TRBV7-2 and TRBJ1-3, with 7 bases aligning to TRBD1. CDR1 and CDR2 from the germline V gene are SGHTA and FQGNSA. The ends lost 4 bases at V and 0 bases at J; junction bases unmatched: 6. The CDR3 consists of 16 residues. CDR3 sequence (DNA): TGTGCCAGCAGCTCAACAGGGGTTTCCTCTGGAAACACCATATATTTT. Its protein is CASSSTGVSSGNTIYF.

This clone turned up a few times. CDR3 in amino acids: CASSFGPIGEQFF. CDR3 coding DNA: TGTGCCAGCAGCTTCGGTCCCATTGGTGAGCAGTTCTTC. The rearrangement links TRBV5-4 to TRBJ2-1; D is ambiguous. Germline V CDR1 and CDR2: SGHNT, YYREEE (reference sequence). V was shortened by 2 bases and J by 9 bases, with 12 bases between the two germline ends. The CDR3 consists of 13 residues.

The CDR3 here is CASSQDPGLGTEAFF. CDR3 sequence (DNA): TGCGCCAGCAGCCAAGATCCGGGTTTAGGCACTGAAGCTTTCTTT. The chain couples TRBV4-1 to TRBJ1-1; D is unresolved. There are 15 residues in the CDR3. V was pared by 0 bases and J by 4 bases, with 12 bases between. CDR1 and CDR2 from the germline V gene are MGHRA and YSYEKL.

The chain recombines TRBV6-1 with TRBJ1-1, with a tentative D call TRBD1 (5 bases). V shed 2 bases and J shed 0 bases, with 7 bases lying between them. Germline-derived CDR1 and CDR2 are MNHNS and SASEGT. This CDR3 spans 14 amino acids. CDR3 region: CASSEYRLNTEAFF. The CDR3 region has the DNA TGTGCCAGCAGTGAATACAGGCTGAACACTGAAGCTTTCTTT.

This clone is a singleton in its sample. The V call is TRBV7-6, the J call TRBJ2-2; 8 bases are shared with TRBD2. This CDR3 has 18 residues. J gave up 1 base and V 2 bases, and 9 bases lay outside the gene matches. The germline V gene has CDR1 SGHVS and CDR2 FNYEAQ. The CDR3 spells CASSLQWLAGRNTGELFF. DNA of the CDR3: TGTGCCAGCAGCTTACAGTGGCTAGCGGGCCGGAACACCGGGGAGCTGTTTTTT.

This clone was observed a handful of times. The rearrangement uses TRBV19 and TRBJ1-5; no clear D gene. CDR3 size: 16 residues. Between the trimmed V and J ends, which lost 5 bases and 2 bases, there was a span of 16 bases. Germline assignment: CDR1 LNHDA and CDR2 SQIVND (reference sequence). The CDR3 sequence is CASSEARLSGNQPQHF. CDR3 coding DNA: TGTGCCAGTAGTGAAGCCCGATTGTCGGGCAATCAGCCCCAGCATTTT.

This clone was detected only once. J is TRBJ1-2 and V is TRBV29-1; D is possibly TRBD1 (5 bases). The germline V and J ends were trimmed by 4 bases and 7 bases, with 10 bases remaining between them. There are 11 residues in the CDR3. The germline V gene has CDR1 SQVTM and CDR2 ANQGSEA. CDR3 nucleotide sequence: TGCAGCGTTGGGACATACCCTGGCTACACCTTC. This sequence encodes CSVGTYPGYTF.

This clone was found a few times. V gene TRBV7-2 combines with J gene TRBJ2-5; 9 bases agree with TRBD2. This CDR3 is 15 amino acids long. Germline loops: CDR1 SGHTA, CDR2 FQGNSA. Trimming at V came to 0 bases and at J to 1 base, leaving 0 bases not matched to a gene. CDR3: CASSLASGSQETQYF. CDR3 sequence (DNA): TGTGCCAGCAGCTTAGCTAGCGGGAGCCAAGAGACCCAGTACTTC.

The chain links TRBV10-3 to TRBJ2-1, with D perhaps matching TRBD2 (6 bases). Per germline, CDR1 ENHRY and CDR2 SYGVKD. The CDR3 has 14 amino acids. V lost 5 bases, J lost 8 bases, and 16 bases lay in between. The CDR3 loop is CAISWDPTGDEQFF. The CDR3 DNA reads TGTGCCATCAGTTGGGACCCCACGGGGGATGAGCAGTTCTTC.

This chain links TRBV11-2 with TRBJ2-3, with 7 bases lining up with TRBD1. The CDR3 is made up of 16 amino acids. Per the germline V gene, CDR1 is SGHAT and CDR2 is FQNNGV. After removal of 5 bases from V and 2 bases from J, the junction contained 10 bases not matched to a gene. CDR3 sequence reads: CASSQTGSRNTDTQYF. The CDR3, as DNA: TGTGCCAGCAGCCAGACAGGGTCTAGGAACACAGATACGCAGTATTTT. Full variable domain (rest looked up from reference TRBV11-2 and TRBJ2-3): EAGVAQSPRYKIIEKRQSVAFWCNPISGHATLYWYQQILGQGPKLLIQFQNNGVVDDSQLPKDRFSAERLKGVDSTLKIQPAKLEDSAVYLCASSQTGSRNTDTQYFGPGTRLTVL.

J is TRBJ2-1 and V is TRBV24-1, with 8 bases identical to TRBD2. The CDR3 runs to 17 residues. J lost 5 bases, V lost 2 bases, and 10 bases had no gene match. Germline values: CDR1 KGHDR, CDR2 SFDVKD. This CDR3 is CATSDSRKAGGHNEQFF. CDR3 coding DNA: TGTGCCACCAGTGATTCGCGTAAGGCGGGAGGCCACAATGAGCAGTTCTTC.

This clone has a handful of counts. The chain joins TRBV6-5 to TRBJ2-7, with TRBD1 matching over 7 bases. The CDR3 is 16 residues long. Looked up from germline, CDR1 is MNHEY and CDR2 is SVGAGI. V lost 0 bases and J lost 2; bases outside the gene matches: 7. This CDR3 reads CASSYSAGTETYEQYF. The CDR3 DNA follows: TGTGCCAGCAGTTACTCTGCCGGGACAGAGACCTACGAGCAGTACTTC.

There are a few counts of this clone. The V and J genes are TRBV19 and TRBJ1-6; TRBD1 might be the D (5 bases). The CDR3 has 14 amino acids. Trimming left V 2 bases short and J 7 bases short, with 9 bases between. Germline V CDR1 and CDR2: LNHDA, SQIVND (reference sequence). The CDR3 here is CASSIKTENSPLHF. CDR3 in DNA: TGTGCCAGTAGTATAAAGACAGAGAATTCACCCCTCCACTTT.

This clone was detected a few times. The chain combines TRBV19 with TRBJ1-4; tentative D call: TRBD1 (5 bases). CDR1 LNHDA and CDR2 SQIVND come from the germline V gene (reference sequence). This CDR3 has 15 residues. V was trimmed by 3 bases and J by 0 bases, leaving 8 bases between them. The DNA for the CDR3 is TGTGCCAGTAGTATCGGAGGGGCAACTAATGAAAAACTGTTTTTT. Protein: CASSIGGATNEKLFF.

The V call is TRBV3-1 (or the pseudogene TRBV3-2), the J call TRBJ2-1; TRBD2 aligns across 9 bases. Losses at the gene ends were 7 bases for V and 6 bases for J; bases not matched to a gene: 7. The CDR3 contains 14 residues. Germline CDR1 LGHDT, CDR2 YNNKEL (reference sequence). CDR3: CASTLAGRGNEQFF. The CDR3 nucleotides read TGTGCCAGCACCCTAGCGGGACGGGGCAATGAGCAGTTCTTC.

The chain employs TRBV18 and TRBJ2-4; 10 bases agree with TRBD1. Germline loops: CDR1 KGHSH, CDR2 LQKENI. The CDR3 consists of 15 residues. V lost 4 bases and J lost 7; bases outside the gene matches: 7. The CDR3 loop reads CASSLGTGEGNIQYF. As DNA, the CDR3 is TGTGCCAGCTCACTAGGGACAGGGGAAGGGAACATTCAGTACTTC.

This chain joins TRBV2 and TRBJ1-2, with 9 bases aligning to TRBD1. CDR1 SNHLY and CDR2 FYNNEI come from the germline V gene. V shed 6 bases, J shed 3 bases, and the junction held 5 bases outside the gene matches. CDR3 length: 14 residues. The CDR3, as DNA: TGTGCCAGCAGCCTACAGGGGGCTGACTATGGCTACACCTTC. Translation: CASSLQGADYGYTF.

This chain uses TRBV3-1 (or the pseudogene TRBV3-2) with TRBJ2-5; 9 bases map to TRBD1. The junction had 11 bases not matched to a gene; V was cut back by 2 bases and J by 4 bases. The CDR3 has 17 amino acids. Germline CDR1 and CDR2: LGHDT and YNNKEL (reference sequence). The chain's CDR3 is CASSQSRTGGMGETQYF. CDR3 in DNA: TGTGCCAGCAGCCAATCCCGCACAGGGGGCATGGGAGAGACCCAGTACTTC.

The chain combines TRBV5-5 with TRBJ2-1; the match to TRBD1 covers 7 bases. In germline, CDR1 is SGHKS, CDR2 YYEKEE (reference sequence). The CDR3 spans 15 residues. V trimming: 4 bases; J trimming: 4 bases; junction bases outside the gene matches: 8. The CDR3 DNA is TGTGCCAGCAGCCGAGGGCAGGGGGTTTACAATGAGCAGTTCTTC. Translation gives CASSRGQGVYNEQFF. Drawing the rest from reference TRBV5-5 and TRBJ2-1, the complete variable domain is DAGVTQSPTHLIKTRGQQVTLRCSPISGHKSVSWYQQVLGQGPQFIFQYYEKEERGRGNFPDRFSARQFPNYSSELNVNALLLGDSALYLCASSRGQGVYNEQFFGPGTRLTVL.

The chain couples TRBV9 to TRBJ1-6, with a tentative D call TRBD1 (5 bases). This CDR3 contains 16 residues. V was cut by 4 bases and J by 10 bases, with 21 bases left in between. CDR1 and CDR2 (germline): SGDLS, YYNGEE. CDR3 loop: CASSPRPGQGGSPLHF. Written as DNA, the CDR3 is TGTGCCAGCAGCCCAAGGCCGGGCCAGGGTGGATCACCCCTCCACTTT. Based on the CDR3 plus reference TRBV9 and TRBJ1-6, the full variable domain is DSGVTQTPKHLITATGQRVTLRCSPRSGDLSVYWYQQSLDQGLQFLIQYYNGEERAKGNILERFSAQQFPDLHSELNLSSLELGDSALYFCASSPRPGQGGSPLHFGNGTRLTVT.

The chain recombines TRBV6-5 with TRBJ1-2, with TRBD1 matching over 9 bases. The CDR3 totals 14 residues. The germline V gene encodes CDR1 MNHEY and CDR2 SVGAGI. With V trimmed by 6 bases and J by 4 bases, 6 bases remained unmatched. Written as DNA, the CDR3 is TGTGCCAGCAGCAACAGGGGGCAGACCTATGGCTACACCTTC. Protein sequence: CASSNRGQTYGYTF.

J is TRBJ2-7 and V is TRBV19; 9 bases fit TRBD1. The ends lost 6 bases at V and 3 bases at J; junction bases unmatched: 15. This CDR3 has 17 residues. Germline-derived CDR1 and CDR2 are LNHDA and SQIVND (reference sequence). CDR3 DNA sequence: TGTGCCAGTAGGTCCCTTTCGCTCGGACAGGGGAACTACGAGCAGTACTTC. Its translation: CASRSLSLGQGNYEQYF.